This entry concerns a single TCR beta chain. As processed by the authors: The assay estimated nucleated cells by amplifying reference gene primers. The method was immunoSEQ multiplex PCR; TCRdb's version includes in-frame clones alone and lacks a portion of them. The V and J calls and clone size were taken over from that table, and D and trimming were inferred from the DNA. The repertoire holds roughly 120,000 clones, with approximately 84% as singletons. CDR1 and CDR2 (germline): KGHDR, SFDVKD. The trim removed 4 bases at V and 2 bases at J, leaving 5 bases unmatched. CDR3 length: 15 residues. This record comes from a study of blood T cell repertoires in COVID-19. In the study overall: T cells, B-cell-depleted T cells, or PBMCs provided the cDNA or gDNA that served as material.

The clonotype was recovered from a woman aged 55-69 years with acute or convalescent COVID-19. The specimen sequenced was peripheral blood. The chain links TRBV24-1 to TRBJ2-5; 8 bases agree with TRBD1. The CDR3 sequence is CATSDPGTGQETQYF. The CDR3 nucleotides are TGTGCCACCAGTGACCCCGGGACAGGTCAAGAGACCCAGTACTTC.